The 19 T cell receptor beta chains presented below share a single source sample, sequenced in a study of neurological immune-mediated disorders. TCRdb fed the 5' RACE reads into MiXCR, producing one record per CDR3 protein. The sample carries 53,000 or so distinct CDR3 sequences, about 12% recorded once. The sample consisted of PBMCs. These receptors came from an older woman with HTLV-1-associated myelopathy (HAM/TSP).

This clonotype was detected many times. The V and J genes are TRBV5-1 and TRBJ2-2, with a tentative D call TRBD1 (6 bases). The CDR3 is made up of 14 amino acids. Germline V lookup: CDR1 SGHRS, CDR2 YFSETQ. Deletions cut 6 bases from V and 4 bases from J, with 13 bases between. The DNA of the CDR3 is TGCGCCAGCACTACGGAAGGGGGCACCGGGGAGCTGTTTTTT. This encodes CASTTEGGTGELFF.

This clonotype occurred many times. The chain uses TRBV29-1 and TRBJ2-1; 10 nucleotides agree with TRBD2. CDR1 is SQVTM, CDR2 ANQGSEA, per germline. V was pared by 5 bases and J by 8 bases, with 9 bases of the junction left unmatched. The CDR3 runs 14 residues. CDR3 loop: CSVHLAGVDYEQFF. The CDR3 DNA sequence: TGCAGCGTTCATCTAGCGGGAGTTGACTATGAGCAGTTCTTC.

At least ten counts were recorded for this clonotype. The chain carries TRBV4-1 and TRBJ2-2; 10 positions match TRBD1. The CDR3 contains 16 residues. Germline V lookup: CDR1 MGHRA, CDR2 YSYEKL. Trimming took 4 bases from V and 0 from J; bases not matched to a gene: 2. The CDR3 spells CASSRDRGANTGELFF. The DNA for the CDR3 is TGCGCCAGCAGCCGGGACAGGGGCGCGAACACCGGGGAGCTGTTTTTT.

On this clonotype: Relative to the germline gene, one junction end is altered; a read error may explain this. The rearrangement uses TRBV24-1 and TRBJ2-7; possibly TRBD1 or TRBD2 for D (5 bases each). The CDR3 extends over 13 amino acids. The germline CDR1 and CDR2 sequences are KGHDR and SFDVKD. CDR3 nucleotides: TGTGCCACCAGGGTGGGGGATGACTACGTGCAGTACTTC. This translates into CATRVGDDYVQYF.

There are many counts of this clonotype. In DNA form, the CDR3 reads TGCAGTGCTAGGTACTCTCCGGGTGGTGGCTACACCTTC. It codes for CSARYSPGGGYTF. V and J are TRBV20-1 and TRBJ1-2, with unresolved D. The germline CDR1 and CDR2 sequences are DFQATT and SNEGSKA (reference sequence). The CDR3 is made up of 13 amino acids. Between the trimmed V and J ends, which lost 3 bases and 7 bases, there was a span of 15 bases.

At least ten counts were recorded for this clonotype. The chain couples TRBV12-3 or TRBV12-4 to TRBJ1-4, with D unclear. The germline V and J ends were trimmed by 4 bases and 8 bases, with 11 bases remaining between them. This CDR3 region has 13 residues. CDR3 coding DNA: TGTGCCAGCAGTTCCTCCGGGAGGGAAAAACTGTTTTTT. It is translated as CASSSSGREKLFF.

This clonotype was counted ten times or more. The V gene is TRBV7-2, the J gene TRBJ1-1; D is possibly TRBD1 (6 bases). Germline V CDR1 and CDR2: SGHTA, FQGNSA. CDR3 length: 14 amino acids. V lost 3 bases and J 5 bases, leaving 13 bases between the germline ends. CDR3 sequence (DNA): TGTGCCAGCAGCTTGGGGCAGGGGATGACTGAAGCTTTCTTT. This sequence encodes CASSLGQGMTEAFF.

On this clonotype itself: A much larger clone differs by one base, so this may be a read error. V and J are TRBV20-1 and TRBJ2-5; no reliable D call. CDR3 size: 12 residues. The V end lost 8 bases, the J end lost 5 bases, and 15 bases lay between the germline ends. Looked up from germline, CDR1 is DFQATT and CDR2 is SNEGSKA (reference sequence). CDR3 loop: CSSLELGETQYF. DNA of the CDR3: TGCAGTAGTTTGGAGCTTGGGGAGACCCAGTACTTC.

This clonotype was observed at least ten times. The J gene is TRBJ1-2, the V gene TRBV20-1; 8 positions agree with TRBD1. J was trimmed by 8 bases and V by 0 bases; bases with no gene match: 8. The CDR3 has 14 amino acids. Germline V CDR1 and CDR2: DFQATT, SNEGSKA (reference sequence). The CDR3 loop is CSARDTGTGKGYTF. CDR3 in DNA: TGCAGTGCTAGAGACACCGGGACAGGAAAGGGCTACACCTTC.

There are many counts of this clonotype. The chain has TRBV12-3 or TRBV12-4 and TRBJ2-1; no clear D. The CDR3 totals 14 residues. V was shortened by 3 bases and J by 7 bases, with 13 bases between the two germline ends. The CDR3 protein is CASSFKTNWNEQFF. CDR3 DNA: TGTGCCAGCAGTTTTAAGACAAATTGGAATGAGCAGTTCTTC.

This clonotype was recorded at least ten times. The V gene is TRBV5-1, the J gene TRBJ2-3; D gene ambiguous. In germline, CDR1 is SGHRS, CDR2 YFSETQ. V lost 0 bases and J 6 bases, leaving 5 bases between the germline ends. The CDR3 extends over 12 amino acids. CDR3 coding DNA: TGCGCCAGCAGCTTGGCCGGGGATACGCAGTATTTT. It codes for CASSLAGDTQYF.

Note on this clonotype: A read error may be the cause here, since a much bigger clone is one base away. This chain uses TRBV7-6 with TRBJ2-3; 8 bases map to TRBD2. The CDR3 covers 15 residues. Germline assignment: CDR1 SGHVS and CDR2 FNYEAQ. The DNA of the CDR3 is TGTGTCAGCAACCAGGCGGGAGGAAGGACAGATACGCAGTATTTT. It encodes CVSNQAGGRTDTQYF.

This clonotype was recorded at least ten times. The rearrangement uses TRBV5-1 and TRBJ2-3; D call uncertain. The CDR3 contains 15 residues. Germline V gives CDR1 SGHRS, CDR2 YFSETQ. The ends were cut back, 1 base at V and 4 bases at J, with 13 bases in the middle. The CDR3 coding sequence is TGCGCCAGCAGCTTGTTCGGTCAAACCCCAGATACGCAGTATTTT. This sequence encodes CASSLFGQTPDTQYF.

This clonotype was counted once. The CDR3 DNA reads TGTGCCTGCAGCAGGACAGATGGGCCTGGGGCCAACGTCCTGACTTTC. Encoded protein: CACSRTDGPGANVLTF. The chain recombines TRBV30 with TRBJ2-6; D possibly corresponds to TRBD1 (6 bases). This CDR3 has 16 residues. Germline-derived CDR1 and CDR2 are GTSNPN and SVGIG (reference sequence). V lost 6 bases to trimming and J lost 2 bases, with 17 bases between them.

This clonotype was seen at least ten times. The chain combines TRBV10-3 with TRBJ1-6; D is uncertain. Germline-derived CDR1 and CDR2 are ENHRY and SYGVKD. Deletions cut 0 bases from V and 7 bases from J, with 7 bases between. The CDR3 extends over 14 amino acids. CDR3 amino acids: CAISESGENSPLHF. The CDR3 DNA reads TGTGCCATCAGTGAGTCGGGTGAAAATTCACCCCTCCACTTT.

The chain couples TRBV5-1 to TRBJ2-4; 12 bases are a match to TRBD2. Trimming at V came to 4 bases and at J to 6 bases, leaving 8 bases not matched to a gene. In germline, CDR1 is SGHRS, CDR2 YFSETQ. The CDR3 is made up of 16 amino acids. The CDR3 loop reads CASSTRTSGKGNIQYF. As DNA, the CDR3 is TGCGCCAGCAGCACTCGGACTAGCGGGAAGGGAAACATTCAGTACTTC.

This clonotype was observed many times. This sequence joins TRBV5-1 and TRBJ2-7, with 11 bases aligning to TRBD2. The CDR3 length is 15 residues. The germline V gene has CDR1 SGHRS and CDR2 YFSETQ. Trimming removed 4 bases from V and 1 base from J; junction bases left unmatched: 4. The CDR3 region is CASSHGTSGSYEQYF. The CDR3 DNA reads as TGCGCCAGCAGCCATGGGACTAGCGGATCCTACGAGCAGTACTTC.

The V and J genes are TRBV20-1 and TRBJ2-2; 14 nucleotides match TRBD2. Germline assignment: CDR1 DFQATT and CDR2 SNEGSKA (reference sequence). V shed 0 bases and J 1 base; nucleotides not matched to a gene: 19. CDR3 length equals 23 residues. CDR3 amino acids: CSARDPNTVGLAGEFLNTGELFF. The CDR3 bases are TGCAGTGCTAGAGATCCAAACACCGTGGGACTAGCGGGAGAATTTTTGAACACCGGGGAGCTGTTTTTT.

This clonotype appeared many times. This sequence joins TRBV5-8 and TRBJ2-1; 9 bases are shared with TRBD2. The germline CDR1 and CDR2 sequences are SGHTS and YDEGEE. The CDR3 sequence is 18 residues long. Trimming cost V 4 bases and J 0 bases; bases outside gene matches: 11. The CDR3: CASSALGLATSSYNEQFF. CDR3 nucleotides: TGTGCCAGCAGCGCGCTTGGACTAGCGACAAGCTCCTACAATGAGCAGTTCTTC.